This T cell receptor beta chain came from a study of beta chain features in type 1 diabetes. V was cut by 0 bases and J by 3 bases, with 13 bases left in between. Per germline, CDR1 SGHRS and CDR2 YFSETQ. The CDR3 covers 16 residues. Whole-study results and caveats: Shortening of TCRB CDR3s, moderate but significant, appeared in all four CD4+ subsets of Type 1 diabetes patients.

Each of the CD4+ naive, central memory, regulatory and stem cell-like memory populations was sorted via CD45RO/CCR7/CD25/CD127/CD95/CD27. This clone was detected only a few times. Antigen specificity is unknown. Expressed TCRB transcripts were sequenced because the isolated RNA had all been reverse transcribed beforehand. Only in-frame clones appear in the TCRdb table, and some are missing; sequencing was by immunoSEQ multiplex PCR. The sample consists of 200,000 to 300,000 clones, about 14% of them appearing once. This chain connects TRBV5-1 to TRBJ2-1, with TRBD1 as a possible D gene (6 bases). The sample taken for sequencing was naive CD4+ T cells from blood. This receptor was taken from a man younger than 45 with type 1 diabetes. For the CDR3, the DNA is TGCGCCAGCAGCTTGGAACCCGGGACACACTACAATGAGCAGTTCTTC. Its translation: CASSLEPGTHYNEQFF.